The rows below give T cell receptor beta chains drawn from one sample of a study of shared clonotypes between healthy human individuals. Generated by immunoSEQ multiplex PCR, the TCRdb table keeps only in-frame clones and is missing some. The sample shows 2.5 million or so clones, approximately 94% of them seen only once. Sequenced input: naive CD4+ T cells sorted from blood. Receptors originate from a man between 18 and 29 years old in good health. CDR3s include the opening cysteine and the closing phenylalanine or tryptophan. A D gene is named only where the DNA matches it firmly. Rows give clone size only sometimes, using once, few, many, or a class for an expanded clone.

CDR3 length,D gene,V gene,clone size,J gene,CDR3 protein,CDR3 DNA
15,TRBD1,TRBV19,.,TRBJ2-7,CASSSSGGRGFEQYF,TGTGCCAGTAGTTCCTCAGGGGGAAGAGGTTTCGAGCAGTACTTC
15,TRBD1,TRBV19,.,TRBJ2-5,CASRAPGQRPETQYF,TGTGCCAGTAGGGCACCGGGACAGAGACCAGAGACCCAGTACTTC
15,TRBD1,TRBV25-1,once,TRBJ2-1,CASSEWGTGSNEQFF,TGTGCCAGCAGTGAATGGGGGACAGGGAGTAATGAGCAGTTCTTC
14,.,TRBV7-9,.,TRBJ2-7,CASSPQGVGYEQYF,TGTGCCAGCAGCCCACAGGGTGTAGGCTACGAGCAGTACTTC
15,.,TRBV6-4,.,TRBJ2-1,CASSTTGLPYNEQFF,TGTGCCAGCAGTACAACCGGACTACCCTACAATGAGCAGTTCTTC
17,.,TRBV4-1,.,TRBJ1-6,CASSPREREAYNSPLHF,TGCGCCAGCAGCCCGCGTGAAAGGGAAGCTTATAATTCACCCCTCCACTTT
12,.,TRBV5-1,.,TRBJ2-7,CASSMDFYEQYF,TGCGCCAGCAGCATGGACTTCTACGAGCAGTACTTC
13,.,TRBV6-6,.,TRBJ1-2,CASSIGDSYGYTF,TGTGCCAGCAGTATCGGGGATTCATATGGCTACACCTTC
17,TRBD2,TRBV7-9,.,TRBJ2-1,CASSPRGAGGSYNEQFF,TGTGCCAGCAGCCCTAGGGGTGCGGGGGGCTCCTACAATGAGCAGTTCTTC
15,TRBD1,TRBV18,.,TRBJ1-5,CASSLNGAGGQPQHF,TGTGCCAGCTCCCTAAACGGGGCAGGGGGTCAGCCCCAGCATTTT
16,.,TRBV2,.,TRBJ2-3,CASSRGEGRSTDTQYF,TGTGCCAGCAGTAGGGGGGAGGGCAGAAGCACAGATACGCAGTATTTT
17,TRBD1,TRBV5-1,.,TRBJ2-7,CASSLAVSGTGVHEQYF,TGCGCCAGCAGCTTGGCCGTTTCCGGGACAGGGGTCCACGAGCAGTACTTC
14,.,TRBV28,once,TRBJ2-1,CAIRDASSYNEQFF,TGTGCCATTAGGGACGCGAGCTCCTACAATGAGCAGTTCTTC
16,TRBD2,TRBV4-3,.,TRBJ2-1,CASSQDTSGTYNEQFF,TGCGCCAGCAGCCAAGATACTAGCGGGACTTACAATGAGCAGTTCTTC
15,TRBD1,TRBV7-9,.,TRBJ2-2,CASTSGTGRTGELFF,TGTGCCAGCACCTCCGGGACAGGGAGGACCGGGGAGCTGTTTTTT
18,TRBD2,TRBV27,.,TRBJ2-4,CASSPLGIAGVAKNIQYF,TGTGCCAGCAGTCCCCTCGGGATAGCGGGAGTCGCCAAAAACATTCAGTACTTC
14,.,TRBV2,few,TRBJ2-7,CASSGVIASYEQYF,TGTGCCAGCAGCGGGGTGATAGCCTCCTACGAGCAGTACTTC
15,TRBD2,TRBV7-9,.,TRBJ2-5,CASSLLAGNQETQYF,TGTGCCAGCAGCCTCCTAGCGGGGAACCAAGAGACCCAGTACTTC
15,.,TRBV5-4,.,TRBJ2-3,CASSLVGGAGDTQYF,TGTGCCAGCAGCTTGGTAGGCGGGGCTGGAGATACGCAGTATTTT
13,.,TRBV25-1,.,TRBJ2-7,CASMGTRHYEQYF,TGTGCCAGCATGGGGACCAGACATTACGAGCAGTACTTC
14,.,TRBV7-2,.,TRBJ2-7,CASSLGDGSYEQYF,TGTGCCAGCAGCTTGGGGGACGGCTCCTACGAGCAGTACTTC
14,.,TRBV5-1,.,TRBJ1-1,CASSQQIMNTEAFF,TGCGCCAGCAGCCAACAGATTATGAACACTGAAGCTTTCTTT
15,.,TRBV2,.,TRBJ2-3,CASSELAASTDTQYF,TGTGCCAGCAGTGAATTAGCGGCTAGCACAGATACGCAGTATTTT
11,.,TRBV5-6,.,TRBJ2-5,CASSVQETQYF,TGTGCCAGCAGCGTGCAAGAGACCCAGTACTTC
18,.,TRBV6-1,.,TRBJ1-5,CASSEAVGGARSNQPQHF,TGTGCCAGCAGTGAAGCCGTAGGGGGGGCACGTAGCAATCAGCCCCAGCATTTT
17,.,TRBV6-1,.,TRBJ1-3,CASSERVGKSSGNTIYF,TGTGCCAGCAGTGAAAGGGTCGGAAAGTCCTCTGGAAACACCATATATTTT
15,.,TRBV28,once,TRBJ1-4,CASSPEGGPREKLFF,TGTGCCAGCAGTCCGGAGGGAGGCCCTAGGGAAAAACTGTTTTTT
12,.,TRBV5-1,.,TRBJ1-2,CATTDSNYGYTF,TGCGCCACCACGGACAGTAACTATGGCTACACCTTC
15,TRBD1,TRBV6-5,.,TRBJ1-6,CASSGLDRGNSPLHF,TGTGCCAGCAGTGGGCTAGACAGGGGGAACTCACCCCTCCACTTT
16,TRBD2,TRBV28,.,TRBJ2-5,CASSLRDYRFQETQYF,TGTGCCAGCAGTTTACGGGACTACCGATTCCAAGAGACCCAGTACTTC
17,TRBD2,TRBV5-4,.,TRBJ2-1,CASSKGLAGGPRNEQFF,TGTGCCAGCAGCAAAGGACTAGCGGGAGGGCCGAGGAATGAGCAGTTCTTC
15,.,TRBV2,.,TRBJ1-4,CASSTNRATNEKLFF,TGTGCCAGCAGTACCAACAGAGCAACTAATGAAAAACTGTTTTTT
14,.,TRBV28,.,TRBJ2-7,CASISQDASYEQYF,TGTGCCAGCATCTCACAGGACGCCTCCTACGAGCAGTACTTC
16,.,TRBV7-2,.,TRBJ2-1,CASSLPGPSRGNEQFF,TGTGCCAGCAGCTTACCGGGACCCAGCAGGGGCAATGAGCAGTTCTTC
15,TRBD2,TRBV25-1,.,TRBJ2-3,CASSEWGGGADTQYF,TGTGCCAGCAGTGAATGGGGCGGGGGGGCAGATACGCAGTATTTT
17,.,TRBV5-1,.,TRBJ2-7,CASSLGRGNPSSYEQYF,TGCGCCAGCAGCTTGGGGAGAGGGAACCCAAGCTCCTACGAGCAGTACTTC
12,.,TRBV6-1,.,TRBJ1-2,CASSEAWGHHTF,TGTGCCAGCAGTGAGGCCTGGGGGCACCACACCTTC
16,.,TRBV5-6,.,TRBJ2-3,CASSPGTGISTDTQYF,TGTGCCAGCAGCCCCGGGACGGGTATTAGCACAGATACGCAGTATTTT
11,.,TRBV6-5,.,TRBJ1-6,CASRDTSPLHF,TGTGCCAGCAGGGATACTTCACCCCTCCACTTT
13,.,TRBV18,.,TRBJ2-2,CATQAQNTGELFF,TGTGCCACCCAGGCCCAGAACACCGGGGAGCTGTTTTTT
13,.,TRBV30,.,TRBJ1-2,CAWSLGRDYGYTF,TGTGCCTGGAGTCTCGGACGTGACTATGGCTACACCTTC
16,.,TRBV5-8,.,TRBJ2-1,CASSPFRGNSYNEQFF,TGTGCCAGCAGCCCCTTCAGGGGAAACTCCTACAATGAGCAGTTCTTC
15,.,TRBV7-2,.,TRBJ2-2,CASSLASGYTGELFF,TGTGCCAGCAGCTTAGCCTCGGGATACACCGGGGAGCTGTTTTTT
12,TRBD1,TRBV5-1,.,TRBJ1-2,CASSSDRGGYTF,TGCGCCAGCAGCTCTGACAGGGGTGGCTACACCTTC
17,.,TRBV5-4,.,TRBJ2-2,CASSLSLGSHETGELFF,TGTGCCAGCAGCTTGAGTTTGGGCAGCCACGAGACCGGGGAGCTGTTTTTT
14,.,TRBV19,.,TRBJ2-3,CASRKLRSTDTQYF,TGTGCCAGTAGGAAACTAAGGTCCACAGATACGCAGTATTTT
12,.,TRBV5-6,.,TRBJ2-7,CASSLAVGEQYF,TGTGCCAGCAGCTTGGCTGTCGGGGAGCAGTACTTC
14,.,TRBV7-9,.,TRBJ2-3,CASSLLGSTDTQYF,TGTGCCAGCAGCTTACTGGGAAGCACAGATACGCAGTATTTT
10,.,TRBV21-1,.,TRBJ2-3,CAGGLAGERW,TGTGCCGGGGGACTAGCGGGAGAGCGGTGG
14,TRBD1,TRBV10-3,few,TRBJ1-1,CAIKQGAVNTEAFF,TGTGCCATCAAACAGGGGGCGGTGAACACTGAAGCTTTCTTT